These 8 T cell receptor beta chains came from one sample sequenced in a study of T cell clusters in autoimmune cytopenias. Each sample's input was 200 to 250 ng genomic DNA, 38,000 or so genome equivalents. TRB was amplified by touch-down multiplex PCR, primer pools A and B combined. Following a re-call of the multiplex PCR reads, TCRdb has one entry per CDR3 protein and lacks DNA. The sample is made up of 3,400 or so distinct CDR3 sequences, and the top ten hold approximately 3.5% of it. The specimen was peripheral blood. The receptors were sampled from a human donor with an autoimmune cytopenia or autoimmune hepatitis (not recorded which).

Measured by frequency, this clonotype is medium-sized. The chain employs TRBV12-3 or TRBV12-4 and TRBJ2-4; TCRdb's D call of TRBD2 is untestable without DNA. The CDR3 contains 19 residues. CDR3 protein: CASRLRGTSGRGSKNIQYF.

Considering frequency, this clonotype is medium-sized. This chain joins TRBV5-1 and TRBJ1-3. This CDR3 comprises 13 residues. Germline V gene lookup returns CDR1 SGHRS and CDR2 YFSETQ. CDR3: CASSFGQGNTIYF.

This clonotype is identified as medium-sized from frequency. The genes are TRBV27 and TRBJ1-4; the D call of TRBD1 rests on TCRdb alone, since no DNA is present to check it. Germline-derived CDR1 and CDR2 are MNHEY and SMNVEV (reference sequence). The CDR3 is 14 residues long. Here the CDR3 reads CASSLSGTGEKLFF. Together with reference TRBV27 and TRBJ1-4, the CDR3 gives the full variable domain: EAQVTQNPRYLITVTGKKLTVTCSQNMNHEYMSWYRQDPGLGLRQIYYSMNVEVTDKGDVPEGYKVSRKEKRNFPLILESPSPNQTSLYFCASSLSGTGEKLFFGSGTQLSVL.

The V gene is TRBV20-1, the J gene TRBJ2-5; TCRdb returns TRBD1, unconfirmable since there is no DNA. Germline CDR1 reads DFQATT; CDR2 reads SNEGSKA (reference sequence). The CDR3 extends over 16 amino acids. CDR3 in amino acids: CSASPPASGDQETQYF.

According to its frequency, this clonotype is large. The chain combines TRBV29-1 with TRBJ2-1; TCRdb outputs TRBD1, but without DNA this stays unchecked. CDR1 is SQVTM, CDR2 ANQGSEA, per germline. The CDR3 is made up of 20 amino acids. CDR3 amino acids: CSLKMRAGGHQLTSYNEQFF.

Measured by frequency, this clonotype is medium-sized. The chain uses TRBV15 and TRBJ1-1; TCRdb picks TRBD1, but there is no DNA to check that call. The CDR3 has 15 residues. Germline loops: CDR1 LNHNV, CDR2 YYDKDF (reference sequence). CDR3 residues: CATSRADRENTEAFF.

By frequency, this clonotype registers medium-sized. The rearrangement joins TRBV15 to TRBJ2-7; lacking DNA, the TRBD1 call made by TCRdb goes unchecked. Looked up from germline, CDR1 is LNHNV and CDR2 is YYDKDF (reference sequence). The CDR3 loop spans 17 amino acids. CDR3 region: CATSRVGGTGISYEQYF.

This clonotype counts as medium-sized (0.01 to 0.1%) by frequency. The V and J genes are TRBV6-1 and TRBJ1-4; TCRdb reports TRBD1, a call that lacks DNA to check it against. The CDR3 has 14 residues. CDR1 is MNHNS, CDR2 SASEGT, per germline. The CDR3 sequence is CASRYRVENEKLFF.